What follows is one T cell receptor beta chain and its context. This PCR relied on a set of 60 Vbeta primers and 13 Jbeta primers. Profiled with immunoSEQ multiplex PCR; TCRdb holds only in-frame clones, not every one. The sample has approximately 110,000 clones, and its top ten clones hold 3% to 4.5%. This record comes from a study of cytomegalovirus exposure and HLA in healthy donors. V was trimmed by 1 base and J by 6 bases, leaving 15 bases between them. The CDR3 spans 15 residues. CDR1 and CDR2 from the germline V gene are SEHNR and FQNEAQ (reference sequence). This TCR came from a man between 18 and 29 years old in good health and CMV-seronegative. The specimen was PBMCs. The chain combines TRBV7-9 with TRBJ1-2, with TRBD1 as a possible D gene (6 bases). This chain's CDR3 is CASSLGTGQVDGYTF. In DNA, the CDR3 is TGTGCCAGCAGCTTAGGTACAGGGCAGGTTGATGGCTACACCTTC.